This TCR beta chain was sequenced in a study of cytomegalovirus exposure and HLA in healthy donors. Profiling relied on immunoSEQ multiplex PCR, and the TCRdb table lists in-frame clones only, not all of them. This sample has a few hundred thousand clones, with approximately 88% found just once. Details on this clone: The target antigen is unknown.

From the 120-subject validation cohort, which was separate from the roughly 670-subject first cohort, the donors were drawn. Study results and caveats: The study put 150 to 200 TCR beta chains on its list as cytomegalovirus-associated. In vitro experiments confirmed that three CMV-associated chains were specific for CMV antigens. One later analysis, an examination of the 120 validation repertoires, found that first-cohort TCR clusters tended to co-occur in them.

The clonotype originates from a woman aged 25 to 39 in good health and CMV-seropositive. The material sequenced was PBMCs.

CDR3 sequence: CASSFPPSGEVYEQYF. CDR3 coding DNA: TGTGCCAGCAGCTTCCCCCCCTCCGGGGAGGTTTACGAGCAGTACTTC. The chain has TRBV7-9 and TRBJ2-7, with D maybe TRBD2 (6 bases). The CDR3 is 16 residues long. The V gene's germline CDR1 is SEHNR and CDR2 FQNEAQ (reference sequence). V was clipped by 3 bases and J by 4 bases, with 19 bases between them.